This TCR beta chain is drawn from a study of post-analysis software for immune sequencing data (dated by TCRdb to 2014 to 2015). Background for the entire study: The recorded disease courses included relapsing-remitting, secondary progressive and progressive-relapsing multiple sclerosis, and some patients had no subtype annotation. The patient repertoires were compared against 11 previously published healthy control repertoires obtained from donors aged about 6 to 26 years. A subset of samples was prepared in parallel using single-end sample barcoding, then pooled and co-amplified after Illumina adapter ligation.

Notes on this clonotype: Its binding antigen is unknown. The sample holds no much larger clone one base away, and base qualities are not on file.

To demonstrate the VDJtools post-analysis software, TCR beta repertoires were profiled from the peripheral blood of roughly 12 young patients with multiple sclerosis. The multiple sclerosis patients were children and adolescents ranging in age from roughly 6 to 15 years. To prepare the library, PCR was applied. Instrument used: Illumina HiSeq 2500. To reduce PCR and sequencing biases, unique molecular identifiers were built into the TCR beta cDNA libraries. Every 1 to 10 million input T cells yielded approximately 500,000 cDNA molecules, meaning each molecule approximated one T cell. Patient libraries were prepared and sequenced with the same protocol used for the earlier healthy control dataset. Within a given batch, samples were prepared together, multiplexed and sequenced on the same HiSeq lane. Per the original workflow: MIGEC was used to process the raw barcoded reads, and molecular identifier groups with only a single read were discarded before consensus assembly and CDR3 extraction. Clonotype tables were post-analysed with VDJtools, and diversity was normalized by down-sampling all datasets to the smallest sample size. In repertoire overlap clustering, CDR3 amino acid sequences, but not nucleotide sequences, were matched to correct batch-related cross-sample contamination. The public reads were reprocessed in TCRdb via fastp at Q25 and MiXCR, keeping in-frame beta chains. When rows share a CDR3 protein, they turn into one entry using the most common DNA and genes. In this record, the V and J calls reflect TCRdb's handling and not the investigators' own analysis. Within this sample are 400,000 to 500,000 distinct CDR3 sequences, with approximately 38% of them counted one time only. Of the sample, 7.6% falls within the top ten clones.

Overall results and qualifications from the work: Patients showed significantly higher frequencies than controls for a handful of TRBV segments, among them TRBV5-6, TRBV5-1 and TRBV20-1. Direct clustering with F measure showed strong co-clustering of samples prepared in the same batch, prompting a batch-effect correction. The control group was slightly older than the multiple sclerosis patient group. Compared with controls, multiple sclerosis patients had significantly lower normalized Chao1 diversity, a finding suggesting substantial peripheral T-cell clonal expansion.

The CDR3 sequence holds 18 residues, the cysteine and phenylalanine included. Only the CDR3 part of the read is kept: 54 bases, read in frame from the first base. Trimming removed 1 base from V and 8 bases from J; the gene matches leave 22 bases unexplained. As encoded in the germline V gene (reference sequence), CDR1 is DFQATT while CDR2 is SNEGSKA. The rearrangement combines TRBV20-1 with TRBJ2-5; 7 central nucleotides agree with TRBD1. Sequenced input: blood. The origin of this receptor is a girl aged 2 to 10 with multiple sclerosis. The CDR3 here reads CSARGMGQTGGLVSTQYF. The base sequence is TGCAGTGCTAGAGGCATGGGACAGACAGGTGGCCTCGTCAGTACCCAGTACTTC.